Listed below are T cell receptor beta chains from one sample, sequenced in a study of siplizumab effects on memory and regulatory T cells. Some clones are missing from TCRdb's copy, which holds only in-frame ones; the method was immunoSEQ multiplex PCR. Of tens of thousands of clones listed, roughly 87% were seen once; the top ten hold approximately 1.5%. Input material: Tregs sorted from blood. Every receptor here comes from a human donor in good health. CDR3s include the opening cysteine and the closing phenylalanine or tryptophan. A D gene is named only where the DNA matches it firmly. Clone sizes are given selectively: once, few, many, or a class where the clone is expanded.

d_gene,j_gene,len,abundance,v_gene,CDR3nt,CDR3aa
.,TRBJ2-2,17,.,TRBV11-3,TGTGCCAGCAGCTTAGGAGGGGGTACCGCGAACACCGGGGAGCTGTTTTTT,CASSLGGGTANTGELFF
.,TRBJ2-1,11,.,TRBV19,TGTGCCAGTAGTGGTAGACTCGAGCAGTTCTTC,CASSGRLEQFF
.,TRBJ1-1,11,.,TRBV29-1,TGCAGCGTTGCTGTGCACACTGAAGCTTTCTTT,CSVAVHTEAFF
TRBD1,TRBJ1-4,14,few,TRBV7-9,TGTGCCAGCAGCTTTGGACAGGGGGGAGAAAAACTGTTTTTT,CASSFGQGGEKLFF
.,TRBJ2-5,12,.,TRBV7-2,TGTGCCAGCAGCTTCGGTCCAGCCTTCCAGTACTTC,CASSFGPAFQYF
.,TRBJ1-5,11,.,TRBV19,TGTGCCAGTAGTATTCATCAGCCCCAGCATTTT,CASSIHQPQHF
TRBD2,TRBJ2-5,15,.,TRBV9,TGTGCCAGCAGCGTAGGAGCGGGGACCCAAGAGACCCAGTACTTC,CASSVGAGTQETQYF
.,TRBJ2-7,16,many,TRBV5-4,TGTGCCAGCAGCTCCTCAGACAGCAAGAGAGGGTACGAGCAGTACTTC,CASSSSDSKRGYEQYF
.,TRBJ2-6,16,.,TRBV11-2,TGTGCCAGCAGCTTTGCTGTACGGGCTGGGGCCAACGTCCTGACTTTC,CASSFAVRAGANVLTF
TRBD1,TRBJ1-3,15,.,TRBV6-5,TGTGCCAGCAGTTACACCGGACAGGGCGGAAACACCATATATTTT,CASSYTGQGGNTIYF
.,TRBJ2-5,15,.,TRBV5-5,TGTGCCAGCAGCTTGTCGGGGTTAAGGCAAGAGACCCAGTACTTC,CASSLSGLRQETQYF
.,TRBJ2-7,13,.,TRBV4-3,TGCGCCAGCAGCCAAGAATTCAGGCGGGAGCAGTACTTC,CASSQEFRREQYF
.,TRBJ1-2,13,.,TRBV5-1,TGCGCCAGCAGCTCGCGGGCGGAATATGGCTACACCTTC,CASSSRAEYGYTF
.,TRBJ1-4,12,.,TRBV4-2,TGTGCCAGCAGCCAACAGGGGGAAAAACTGTTTTTT,CASSQQGEKLFF
.,TRBJ2-7,12,.,TRBV12-5,TGTGCTAGTGGTACAGGGTACTACGAGCAGTACTTC,CASGTGYYEQYF
.,TRBJ1-2,12,.,TRBV19,TGTGCCAGTAAAGTCTTTAACTATGGCTACACCTTC,CASKVFNYGYTF
.,TRBJ1-1,13,.,TRBV7-6,TGTGCCAGCAGCCTGGGAGGGGACACTGAAGCTTTCTTT,CASSLGGDTEAFF
TRBD1,TRBJ1-3,18,.,TRBV4-1,TGCGCCAGCAGCCAAGAACCACCCAGGGGGCTGTTTGGAAACACCATATATTTT,CASSQEPPRGLFGNTIYF
.,TRBJ2-3,16,once,TRBV5-3,TGTGCCAGAAGGCCCGGGAAGTCGGGACCACAGGGTACGCAGTATTTT,CARRPGKSGPQGTQYF
.,TRBJ2-7,13,.,TRBV18,TGTGCCAGCTCACCGTCCGGGGGCTACGAGCAGTACTTC,CASSPSGGYEQYF
TRBD2,TRBJ2-1,13,.,TRBV7-9,TGTGCCAGCTTACAGGGACTAGCGGGTGAGCAGTTCTTC,CASLQGLAGEQFF
TRBD1,TRBJ1-2,14,.,TRBV11-2,TGTGCCAGCAGCTGGGGACAGACCAACTATGGCTACACCTTC,CASSWGQTNYGYTF
.,TRBJ1-3,13,.,TRBV9,TGTGCCAGCAGCGCCTTAATCGGAAACACCATATATTTT,CASSALIGNTIYF
.,TRBJ2-5,13,.,TRBV6-6,TGTGCCAGCAGTGGTACTAGTTCGGAGACCCAGTACTTC,CASSGTSSETQYF
.,TRBJ2-1,12,.,TRBV25-1,TGTGGTAGGCGGAGCTCCTACAATGAGCAGTTCTTC,CGRRSSYNEQFF
.,TRBJ1-1,14,.,TRBV6-5,TGTGCCAGCAGTTACAGGGGACGGAACACTGAAGCTTTCTTT,CASSYRGRNTEAFF
TRBD1,TRBJ1-1,17,.,TRBV27,TGTGCCAGCAGTTCCCCGGGTAAGACAGGGGCAAACACTGAAGCTTTCTTT,CASSSPGKTGANTEAFF
TRBD1,TRBJ2-5,13,few,TRBV2,TGTGCCAGCAGGGACAGGGGATCGGAGACCCAGTACTTC,CASRDRGSETQYF
TRBD1,TRBJ1-1,15,.,TRBV7-6,TGTGCCAGCAGCTCGACAGGGGGCCGGAACACTGAAGCTTTCTTT,CASSSTGGRNTEAFF
.,TRBJ2-2,16,.,TRBV1,TGCACCAGCAGCCAAGCGCGGGGGGGCTTCCTCGGGGAGCTGTTTTTT,CTSSQARGGFLGELFF
.,TRBJ1-1,15,.,TRBV4-1,TGCGCCAGCAGCCGAGGTGACGGTAGGGACACTGAAGCTTTCTTT,CASSRGDGRDTEAFF
TRBD2,TRBJ2-3,14,.,TRBV2,TGTGCCAGCAGCCTGGGGGAGGGTGTAGATACGCAGTATTTT,CASSLGEGVDTQYF
TRBD1,TRBJ1-2,17,.,TRBV7-9,TGTGCCAGCAGCCCACTCCTACCCCCAGGGGGAAGCTATGGCTACACCTTC,CASSPLLPPGGSYGYTF
.,TRBJ2-7,14,.,TRBV7-3,TGTGCCAGCAGCCTTCAGGGGGGACCCTACGAGCAGTACTTC,CASSLQGGPYEQYF
TRBD1,TRBJ1-2,13,.,TRBV7-3,TGTGCCAGCAGCTTAAGGAGGGGGCATGGCTACACCTTC,CASSLRRGHGYTF
.,TRBJ2-7,15,.,TRBV11-1,TGTGCCAGCAGCTTACCACCGGCTCAAAGCTACGAGCAGTACTTC,CASSLPPAQSYEQYF
.,TRBJ2-5,12,.,TRBV7-9,TGTGCCAGCAGCACTAGAGAAGAGACCCAGTACTTC,CASSTREETQYF
.,TRBJ1-1,16,.,TRBV5-4,TGTGCCAGCAGCAAAAGGATAGGGAACCCGAACACTGAAGCTTTCTTT,CASSKRIGNPNTEAFF
TRBD2,TRBJ2-1,17,.,TRBV4-1,TGCGCCAGCAGCCAACCAGGACTAGCGGGGGGGCTAGGTGAGCAGTTCTTC,CASSQPGLAGGLGEQFF
.,TRBJ2-5,14,.,TRBV11-2,TGTGCCAGCAGCCAAGGGGCCTCGGGAGAGACCCAGTACTTC,CASSQGASGETQYF
.,TRBJ1-2,12,.,TRBV7-9,TGTGCCACCTATCGCTCAGTAGATGGCTACACCTTC,CATYRSVDGYTF
.,TRBJ1-2,16,.,TRBV13,TGTGCCAGCAGCTTAGTAGAGTTAAGGGCTTTCGGTGGCTACACCTTC,CASSLVELRAFGGYTF
.,TRBJ1-1,14,.,TRBV7-9,TGTGCCAGCAGGTCCGGGACCGAGAACACTGAAGCTTTCTTT,CASRSGTENTEAFF
TRBD1,TRBJ1-3,15,.,TRBV30,TGTGCCTGGAGCGGCGGGGACAGGAGCCTTGACACCATATATTTT,CAWSGGDRSLDTIYF
.,TRBJ1-1,17,.,TRBV23-1,TGCGCCAGCAGTCAACCCTCTGGATTACTCATGAACACTGAAGCTTTCTTT,CASSQPSGLLMNTEAFF
.,TRBJ2-3,12,.,TRBV5-1,TGCGCCAGCAGGAAGGGGGCAGATACGCAGTATTTT,CASRKGADTQYF
.,TRBJ2-3,15,.,TRBV7-3,TGTGCCAGCAGCCTTGGGAACGGGCCCATTGATACGCAGTATTTT,CASSLGNGPIDTQYF
.,TRBJ1-5,12,.,TRBV29-1,TGCAGCGTATGGACAGCTAATCAGCCCCAGCATTTT,CSVWTANQPQHF